This TCR beta chain was sequenced during a study of cytomegalovirus exposure and HLA in healthy donors. The study, taken as a whole, reports: A later analysis found that most CMV-associated TCR beta chains appeared HLA-restricted. DRB1 showed the most TCR associations and HLA-C the fewest in a later analysis, as rates varied by HLA locus.

Use of 60 Vbeta and 13 Jbeta primers characterized the PCR. Only in-frame clones appear in the TCRdb table, and some are missing; sequencing was by immunoSEQ multiplex PCR. The table records around 200,000 clones, 80% to 85% of them present only once. Concerning this clone itself: As yet, its antigen is unknown.

Germline lookup yields CDR1 MGHRA and CDR2 YSYEKL. CDR3 length: 17 residues. V was clipped by 3 bases and J by 4 bases; unmatched bases: 14. The clonotype originates from a man aged 50-59 years in good health and CMV-seronegative. Sample: PBMCs. The rearrangement joins TRBV4-1 to TRBJ1-2; 7 nucleotides align to TRBD1. CDR3 residues: CASSQLIGTDEGYGYTF. The CDR3 DNA is TGCGCCAGCAGCCAGCTAATCGGGACAGATGAGGGCTATGGCTACACCTTC.